Listed here are 18 T cell receptor beta chains from one sample, sequenced in a study of radiation and T cells in renal cell carcinoma. Libraries were prepared by immunoSEQ multiplex PCR; TCRdb keeps only in-frame clonotypes and omits some of them. This table holds some 50,000 clones, roughly 80% found once. The time point was: baseline pretreatment blood. Noted treatment: 15 Gy SBRT to primary tumor, nephrectomy 4 weeks later. The sample consisted of blood, taken from a patient whose treatment included radiotherapy and nephrectomy. Source of these receptors: a woman in her sixties or seventies with renal cell carcinoma.

The chain employs TRBV6-5 and TRBJ1-1; possible D gene TRBD1, 5 bases. From germline, CDR1 is MNHEY and CDR2 SVGAGI. The CDR3 sequence is 15 residues long. Deletions cut 5 bases from V and 4 bases from J, with 17 bases between. The CDR3 spells CASSLTRQPSTEAFF. CDR3 DNA sequence: TGTGCCAGCAGTCTGACTCGACAGCCGAGCACTGAAGCTTTCTTT.

The gene calls are TRBV27 and TRBJ2-6, with D hard to call. CDR1 is MNHEY and CDR2 is SMNVEV in the germline V gene (reference sequence). V lost 8 bases to trimming and J lost 2 bases, with 19 bases between them. This CDR3 has 17 residues. CDR3: CASRVAAVGTGANVLTF. The CDR3 region has the DNA TGTGCCAGCCGAGTTGCGGCTGTGGGGACTGGGGCCAACGTCCTGACTTTC.

The J gene is TRBJ2-7, the V gene TRBV10-2, with 15 bases aligning to TRBD2. Germline CDR1 reads WSHSY; CDR2 reads SAAADI. J was trimmed by 3 bases and V by 8 bases; bases with no gene match: 14. CDR3 length: 18 residues. The CDR3 spells CASLRGGLAGGVVYEQYF. CDR3 bases: TGCGCCAGCCTGAGAGGGGGACTAGCGGGGGGTGTCGTCTACGAGCAGTACTTC.

Of note for this clone: Sequence at one end of the junction differs from germline and may be a read error. V and J are TRBV5-1 and TRBJ1-2, with 8 bases fitting TRBD1. The CDR3 is 12 amino acids. Looked up from germline, CDR1 is SGHRS and CDR2 is YFSETQ. In nucleotides, the CDR3 is TGTGCCAGCACCGGACAGGGCTATGGCTACACCTTC. It encodes CASTGQGYGYTF.

The CDR3 bases are TGTGCCAGCAGAGAACAGGGATGGGGCACTGAAGCTTTCTTT. Amino acid sequence: CASREQGWGTEAFF. The rearrangement links TRBV6-6 to TRBJ1-1; a possible D gene is TRBD1 (6 bases). Trimming removed 6 bases at V and 4 bases at J, with 15 bases between. This CDR3 is built from 14 residues. Germline CDR1 MNHNY, CDR2 SVGAGI (reference sequence).

The chain couples TRBV27 to TRBJ2-7; the D gene is possibly TRBD1 (6 bases). CDR3 size: 13 residues. V gave up 10 bases and J gave up 3 bases, with 16 bases separating them. The germline gives CDR1 MNHEY, CDR2 SMNVEV (reference sequence). DNA for the CDR3: TGTGCCACTCGAGGGGACAACTTCTACGAGCAGTACTTC. It specifies CATRGDNFYEQYF.

The DNA for the CDR3 is TGCAGTGCTAGAAACCGGGACCGAGGGTACTTC. Protein product: CSARNRDRGYF. The V and J genes are TRBV20-1 and TRBJ2-7; the D gene could be TRBD1 or TRBD2 (5 bases each). The CDR3 loop spans 11 amino acids. Germline V lookup: CDR1 DFQATT, CDR2 SNEGSKA (reference sequence). The germline V and J ends were trimmed by 2 bases and 12 bases, with 14 bases remaining between them.

J is TRBJ1-2 and V is TRBV5-1, with TRBD1 as a possible D gene (6 bases). From germline, CDR1 is SGHRS and CDR2 YFSETQ. This CDR3 is built from 14 residues. V lost 4 bases and J 3 bases, leaving 13 bases between the germline ends. CDR3 amino acids: CASSHRGAHYGYTF. The DNA of the CDR3 is TGCGCCAGCAGCCACCGGGGGGCTCACTATGGCTACACCTTC.

This rearrangement joins TRBV5-4 to TRBJ2-3; 9 bases match TRBD2. In germline, CDR1 is SGHNT, CDR2 YYREEE (reference sequence). J was trimmed by 0 bases and V by 5 bases; bases with no gene match: 7. The length of the CDR3 is 16 residues. This CDR3 is CASSYRLAESTDTQYF. Written as DNA, the CDR3 is TGTGCCAGCAGTTACCGACTAGCGGAGAGCACAGATACGCAGTATTTT.

V and J are TRBV2 and TRBJ2-5; TRBD2 aligns across 12 bases. With 7 bases clipped from V and 2 bases from J, the junction kept 5 bases outside the gene matches. From germline, CDR1 is SNHLY and CDR2 FYNNEI. This CDR3 has 15 residues. The CDR3 DNA reads as TGTGCCAGCACTGTGACTAGCGGGGGACAAGAGACCCAGTACTTC. Translating it yields CASTVTSGGQETQYF.

The rearrangement uses TRBV4-2 and TRBJ1-4; unclear D gene. Germline V gene lookup returns CDR1 LGHNA and CDR2 YNFKEQ. The CDR3 totals 16 residues. V lost 0 bases and J lost 0, with 8 bases in between. The CDR3: CASSQEGGTTNEKLFF. The CDR3 nucleotides read TGTGCCAGCAGCCAAGAAGGTGGGACAACTAATGAAAAACTGTTTTTT.

This chain uses TRBV5-5 with TRBJ2-3; 7 nucleotides line up with TRBD1. Germline V CDR1 and CDR2: SGHKS, YYEKEE (reference sequence). The ends lost 4 bases at V and 8 bases at J; junction bases unmatched: 10. There are 14 residues in the CDR3. The chain's CDR3 is CASSQTGHRVTQYF. CDR3 nucleotide sequence: TGTGCCAGCAGCCAGACAGGGCACAGGGTTACGCAGTATTTT.

V usage is TRBV5-1 and J usage is TRBJ2-7, with 8 bases aligning to TRBD1. The V gene end was trimmed by 3 bases and the J gene end by 5 bases; junction bases not matched to a gene: 13. The CDR3 covers 16 residues. Germline V lookup: CDR1 SGHRS, CDR2 YFSETQ. CDR3: CASSSVDRGLGDEQYF. The CDR3 coding sequence is TGCGCCAGCAGCTCGGTAGACAGGGGCCTAGGGGACGAGCAGTACTTC.

V is TRBV5-1 and J is TRBJ2-2; TRBD2 matches at 7 bases. The germline V gene encodes CDR1 SGHRS and CDR2 YFSETQ. V lost 6 bases and J lost 7; bases outside the gene matches: 6. The CDR3 has 13 residues. CDR3 in amino acids: CASTGGSGGELFF. The CDR3 DNA reads as TGCGCCAGCACGGGCGGGAGTGGCGGGGAGCTGTTTTTT.

This chain joins TRBV19 and TRBJ2-5; 14 bases fit TRBD2. Germline V lookup: CDR1 LNHDA, CDR2 SQIVND (reference sequence). V shed 7 bases, J shed 4 bases, and the junction held 8 bases outside the gene matches. The CDR3 is 16 amino acids. The CDR3 loop reads CASISTSGRAGETQYF. The CDR3 DNA follows: TGTGCCAGTATTTCGACTAGCGGGAGGGCCGGAGAGACCCAGTACTTC. The full variable domain, completed using reference TRBV19 and TRBJ2-5, is DGGITQSPKYLFRKEGQNVTLSCEQNLNHDAMYWYRQDPGQGLRLIYYSQIVNDFQKGDIAEGYSVSREKKESFPLTVTSAQKNPTAFYLCASISTSGRAGETQYFGPGTRLLVL.

This clone was counted a few times. This chain connects TRBV4-2 to TRBJ1-4; D gene uncertain. Germline V gene sequence: CDR1 LGHNA, CDR2 YNFKEQ. The CDR3 loop spans 16 amino acids. The V and J ends lost 1 base and 4 bases respectively, with 13 bases between them. The CDR3 nucleotides read TGTGCCAGCAGCCAAGGAGCGTCCGGGAATAATGAAAAACTGTTTTTT. Protein sequence: CASSQGASGNNEKLFF.

The chain is built from TRBV5-1 and TRBJ2-1; weak D call: TRBD1 (6 bases). Germline values: CDR1 SGHRS, CDR2 YFSETQ. This CDR3 is built from 13 residues. Trimming shortened V by 6 bases and J by 5 bases, and 12 bases separated the two germline ends. CDR3 sequence: CASTWGLDNEQFF. CDR3 DNA: TGCGCCAGCACCTGGGGGCTCGACAATGAGCAGTTCTTC.

The count of this clone is one. This rearrangement joins TRBV7-9 to TRBJ1-2; D is uncertain. This CDR3 contains 13 residues. The germline CDR1 and CDR2 sequences are SEHNR and FQNEAQ (reference sequence). Trimming shortened V by 3 bases and J by 4 bases, and 9 bases separated the two germline ends. CDR3 sequence: CASSLAGTYGYTF. In DNA, the CDR3 is TGTGCCAGCAGCTTGGCAGGTACCTATGGCTACACCTTC. The full variable domain, completed using reference TRBV7-9 and TRBJ1-2, is DTGVSQNPRHKITKRGQNVTFRCDPISEHNRLYWYRQTLGQGPEFLTYFQNEAQLEKSRLLSDRFSAERPKGSFSTLEIQRTEQGDSAMYLCASSLAGTYGYTFGSGTRLTVV.